This entry lists 4 T cell receptor beta chains sequenced from one sample in a study of blood T cells in healthy people across ages. A second PCR of 7 to 11 cycles used a sample-barcoded 5' primer and a J-beta primer mix. TCRdb recomputed calls from the 5' RACE reads with MiXCR, one row per CDR3 protein. Of around 870,000 distinct CDR3 sequences detected, about 28% appear once; the ten largest clones hold approximately 15%. Specimen: blood. These receptors were collected from a woman older than 75 in good health.

This clonotype was detected many times. The chain carries TRBV24-1 and TRBJ2-5, with D possibly matching TRBD1 (6 bases). The CDR3 has 14 residues. CDR1 and CDR2 (germline): KGHDR, SFDVKD. The V gene lost 3 bases and the J gene lost 3 bases, with 10 bases spanning the gap. This CDR3 reads CATSDRTAEETQYF. In DNA form, the CDR3 reads TGTGCCACCAGTGATCGGACAGCGGAAGAGACCCAGTACTTC.

This clonotype was recorded at least ten times. The chain joins TRBV7-2 to TRBJ2-3, with 12 bases lining up with TRBD2. CDR1 SGHTA and CDR2 FQGNSA come from the germline V gene. V gave up 1 base and J gave up 4 bases; unmatched junction bases: 3. This CDR3 has 16 amino acids. CDR3 sequence (DNA): TGTGCCAGCAGCTTAGAACTAGCGGGGGGTGCAGATACGCAGTATTTT. Translating gives CASSLELAGGADTQYF. Full variable domain (outside the CDR3, taken from reference TRBV7-2 and TRBJ2-3): GAGVSQSPSNKVTEKGKDVELRCDPISGHTALYWYRQSLGQGLEFLIYFQGNSAPDKSGLPSDRFSAERTGGSVSTLTIQRTQQEDSAVYLCASSLELAGGADTQYFGPGTRLTVL.

This clonotype was detected ten times or more. A read error may explain this, as a much larger clone is one base away. The chain employs TRBV6-2 or TRBV6-3 and TRBJ2-5; the D is unclear. The V and J ends lost 6 bases and 5 bases respectively, with 19 bases between them. Germline CDR1 MNHEY, CDR2 SVGEGT. The CDR3 is made up of 15 amino acids. This CDR3 is CASRPPGPSWETQYF. The CDR3 DNA reads as TGTGCCAGCAGACCCCCGGGCCCTTCTTGGGAGACCCAGTACTTC.

The chain carries TRBV20-1 and TRBJ2-3; 8 bases match TRBD2. Germline CDR1 reads DFQATT; CDR2 reads SNEGSKA (reference sequence). The CDR3 has 13 residues. The J segment lost 4 bases and the V segment lost 4 bases, leaving 4 bases of the junction unmatched. The DNA for the CDR3 is TGCAGTGCTAACGGGGGGGCCCCAGATACGCAGTATTTT. Amino acid sequence: CSANGGAPDTQYF.